Below are 13 T cell receptor beta chains sequenced from a single sample in a study of CD8 T cells in Susac syndrome. Reverse transcription of roughly 0.5 to 1 ug RNA was carried out with random hexamers. TCRdb processed the immunoSEQ multiplex PCR reads anew with MiXCR; each CDR3 protein has one entry. The sample yields 250,000 to 350,000 distinct CDR3 sequences, approximately 85% seen once. Sequencing used CD8+ T cells from PBMCs. Source of these receptors: a human donor with multiple sclerosis.

The chain has TRBV19 and TRBJ2-3; 10 bases agree with TRBD2. The CDR3 covers 14 residues. V dropped 6 bases and J dropped 4; count of bases not matched to a gene: 4. The germline gives CDR1 LNHDA, CDR2 SQIVND (reference sequence). The chain's CDR3 is CASSLLAGSDTQYF. As DNA, the CDR3 is TGTGCCAGTAGCCTACTAGCGGGATCAGATACGCAGTATTTT.

The CDR3 bases are TGTGCCAGCAGTAGTAGTACGTCCCGGTGGGATCACGAGCAGTACTTC. This codes for CASSSSTSRWDHEQYF. The rearrangement joins TRBV28 to TRBJ2-7; D gene unclear. Trimming removed 5 bases at V and 5 bases at J, with 22 bases between. Germline V lookup: CDR1 MDHEN, CDR2 SYDVKM. CDR3 length: 16 residues.

The chain joins TRBV10-3 to TRBJ2-7; possibly TRBD1 for D (6 bases). The germline gives CDR1 ENHRY, CDR2 SYGVKD. The CDR3 totals 14 residues. V was shortened by 2 bases and J by 2 bases, with 10 bases between the two germline ends. The CDR3 DNA follows: TGTGCCATCAGTGAGGAGTACAGGGCCTACGAGCAGTACTTC. This codes for CAISEEYRAYEQYF.

The V and J genes are TRBV30 and TRBJ2-3, with 8 bases that match TRBD2. This CDR3 spans 16 amino acids. The ends lost 3 bases at V and 4 bases at J; junction bases unmatched: 12. Looked up from germline, CDR1 is GTSNPN and CDR2 is SVGIG (reference sequence). CDR3 in amino acids: CAWRATGGGNADTQYF. The CDR3 coding sequence is TGTGCCTGGAGAGCCACGGGGGGGGGCAACGCAGATACGCAGTATTTT.

V is TRBV28 and J is TRBJ1-3; D remains ambiguous. The V end lost 2 bases, the J end lost 8 bases, and 22 bases lay between the germline ends. The CDR3 loop spans 17 amino acids. Per the germline V gene, CDR1 is MDHEN and CDR2 is SYDVKM. CDR3 in amino acids: CASSLPRDLEAYDTIYF. In DNA, the CDR3 is TGTGCCAGCAGTTTACCTAGAGACCTTGAAGCCTATGACACCATATATTTT.

V usage is TRBV29-1 and J usage is TRBJ2-7; 14 bases map to TRBD2. The germline V gene has CDR1 SQVTM and CDR2 ANQGSEA. J gave up 8 bases and V 4 bases, and 13 bases lay outside the gene matches. The CDR3 is 16 residues long. CDR3 loop: CSVGGLAGETVTKQYF. Written as DNA, the CDR3 is TGCAGCGTTGGGGGACTAGCGGGAGAAACGGTTACGAAGCAGTACTTC.

The chain has TRBV2 and TRBJ1-1, with 7 bases lining up with TRBD1. This CDR3 spans 14 amino acids. Germline CDR1 and CDR2: SNHLY and FYNNEI. J lost 6 bases, V lost 5 bases, and 9 bases had no gene match. DNA of the CDR3: TGTGCCAGCAGTCGTAAGAGGGGGCACCCTGAAGCTTTCTTT. Translated, it gives CASSRKRGHPEAFF. Supplemented by reference TRBV2 and TRBJ1-1, the full variable domain reads EPEVTQTPSHQVTQMGQEVILRCVPISNHLYFYWYRQILGQKVEFLVSFYNNEISEKSEIFDDQFSVERPDGSNFTLKIRSTKLEDSAMYFCASSRKRGHPEAFFGQGTRLTVV.

Written as DNA, the CDR3 is TGTGCCAGCAGCATCCCGACAGGGGGAAATGGTTACGAGCAGTACTTC. It translates to CASSIPTGGNGYEQYF. J is TRBJ2-7 and V is TRBV21-1; the table's D call TRBD1 went unverified against the DNA. TRBV21-1 is flagged as a pseudogene. The CDR3 runs 16 residues.

V is TRBV11-2 and J is TRBJ2-7; D may be TRBD2 (6 bases). V dropped 5 bases and J dropped 2 bases, with 16 bases sitting between them. Germline CDR1 reads SGHAT; CDR2 reads FQNNGV. CDR3 length equals 15 residues. The CDR3: CASSLGLPPPYEQYF. The CDR3 DNA reads as TGTGCCAGCAGCCTAGGACTACCCCCACCCTACGAGCAGTACTTC.

Comments on this clonotype: The limits of the CDR3 on the DNA are not certain, so only TCRdb's listed CDR3 is given. The chain uses TRBV7-5 and TRBJ2-7; the listed D gene, TRBD1, was not tested against the DNA. TRBV7-5 is shown as a pseudogene. The CDR3 has 18 residues if both end residues are counted. CDR3 in amino acids: CISVPEAPGAPFSYEQYF.

This clonotype was seen only once. The V and J genes are TRBV13 and TRBJ1-2, with D maybe TRBD1 (6 bases). V gave up 2 bases and J gave up 8 bases, with 12 bases separating them. The CDR3 totals 13 residues. Germline values: CDR1 PRHDT, CDR2 FYEKMQ (reference sequence). DNA for the CDR3: TGTGCCAGCAGCTTATTACAGGGTCACGGCTACACCTTC. It codes for CASSLLQGHGYTF.

The chain couples TRBV12-3 or TRBV12-4 to TRBJ2-1; TRBD2 aligns across 8 bases. The CDR3 length is 16 residues. V dropped 3 bases and J dropped 3; count of bases not matched to a gene: 7. The CDR3 spells CASSFLGRGNYNEQFF. The CDR3 coding sequence is TGTGCCAGCAGTTTCCTCGGGAGGGGGAACTACAATGAGCAGTTCTTC.

This chain uses TRBV24-1 with TRBJ1-1; D ambiguous. V was pared by 1 base and J by 1 base, with 3 bases between. This CDR3 spans 13 amino acids. In germline, CDR1 is KGHDR, CDR2 SFDVKD. CDR3 sequence reads: CATSDLGNTEAFF. The CDR3 region has the DNA TGTGCCACCAGTGATTTAGGGAACACTGAAGCTTTCTTT.